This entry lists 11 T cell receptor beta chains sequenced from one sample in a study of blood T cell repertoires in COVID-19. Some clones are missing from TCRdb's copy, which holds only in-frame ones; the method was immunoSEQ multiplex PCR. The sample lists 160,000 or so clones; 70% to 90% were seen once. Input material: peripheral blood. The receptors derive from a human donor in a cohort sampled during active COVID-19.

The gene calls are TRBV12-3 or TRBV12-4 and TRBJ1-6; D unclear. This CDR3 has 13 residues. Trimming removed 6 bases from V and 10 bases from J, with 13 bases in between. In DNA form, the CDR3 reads TGTGCCAGCAGCCAACTCCTCGGGTCACCCCTCCACTTT. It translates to CASSQLLGSPLHF.

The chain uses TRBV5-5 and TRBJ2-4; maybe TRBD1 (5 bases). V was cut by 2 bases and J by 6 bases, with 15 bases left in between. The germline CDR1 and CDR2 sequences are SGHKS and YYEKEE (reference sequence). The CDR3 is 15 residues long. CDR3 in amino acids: CASSFQGWNSNIQYF. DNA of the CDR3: TGTGCCAGCAGCTTTCAGGGATGGAATTCAAACATTCAGTACTTC.

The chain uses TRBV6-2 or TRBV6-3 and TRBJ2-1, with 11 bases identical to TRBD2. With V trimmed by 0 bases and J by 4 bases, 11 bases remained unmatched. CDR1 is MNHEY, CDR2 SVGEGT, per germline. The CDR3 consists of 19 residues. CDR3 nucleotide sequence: TGTGCCAGCAGTTACTCGGTCGATATAGCGGGAGGGTTTTACAATGAGCAGTTCTTC. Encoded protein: CASSYSVDIAGGFYNEQFF.

In DNA form, the CDR3 reads TGTGCCACCAAGGACAATAATCAGCCCCAGCATTTT. It specifies CATKDNNQPQHF. The genes are TRBV10-3 and TRBJ1-5, with D possibly TRBD1 on 5 matching bases. This CDR3 spans 12 amino acids. Germline lookup yields CDR1 ENHRY and CDR2 SYGVKD. The V and J ends lost 10 bases and 4 bases respectively, with 11 bases between them.

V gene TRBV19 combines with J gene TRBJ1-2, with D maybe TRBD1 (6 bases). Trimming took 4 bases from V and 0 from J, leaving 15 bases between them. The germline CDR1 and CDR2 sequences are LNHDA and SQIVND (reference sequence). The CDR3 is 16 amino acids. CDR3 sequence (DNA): TGTGCCAGTAGTAAAGAGGGCGGACAGTCTAACTATGGCTACACCTTC. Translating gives CASSKEGGQSNYGYTF.

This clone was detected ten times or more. The DNA for the CDR3 is TGTGCCAGCTCACCCGACATGAACACTGAAGCTTTCTTT. It codes for CASSPDMNTEAFF. The rearrangement uses TRBV18 and TRBJ1-1; D unresolved. Germline CDR1 is KGHSH and CDR2 is LQKENI. The CDR3 length is 13 residues. Trimming cost V 3 bases and J 0 bases, with 5 bases left between them.

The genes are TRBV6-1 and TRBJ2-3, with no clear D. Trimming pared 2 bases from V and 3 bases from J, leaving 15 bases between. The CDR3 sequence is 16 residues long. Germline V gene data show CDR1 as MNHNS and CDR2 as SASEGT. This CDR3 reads CASSESSGFGTDTQYF. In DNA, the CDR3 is TGTGCCAGCAGTGAAAGCTCCGGGTTTGGGACAGATACGCAGTATTTT.

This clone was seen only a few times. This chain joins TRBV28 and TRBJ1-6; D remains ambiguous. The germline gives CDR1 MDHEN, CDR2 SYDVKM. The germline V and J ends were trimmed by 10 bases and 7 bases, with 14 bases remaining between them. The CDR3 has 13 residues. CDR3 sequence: CATLWAGNSPLHF. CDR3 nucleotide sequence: TGTGCCACCCTTTGGGCCGGAAATTCACCCCTCCACTTT. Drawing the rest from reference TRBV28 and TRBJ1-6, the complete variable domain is DVKVTQSSRYLVKRTGEKVFLECVQDMDHENMFWYRQDPGLGLRLIYFSYDVKMKEKGDIPEGYSVSREKKERFSLILESASTNQTSMYLCATLWAGNSPLHFGNGTRLTVT.

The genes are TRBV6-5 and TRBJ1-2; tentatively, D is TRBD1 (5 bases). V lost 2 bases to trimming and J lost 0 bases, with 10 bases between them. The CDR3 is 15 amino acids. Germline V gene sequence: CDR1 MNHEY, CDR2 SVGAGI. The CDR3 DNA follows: TGTGCCAGCAGTTACGGGCAGGGCCCTAACTATGGCTACACCTTC. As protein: CASSYGQGPNYGYTF.

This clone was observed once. As DNA, the CDR3 is TGTGCCAGCAGTTATTCAGGGCACCTCTACAATGAGCAGTTCTTC. It encodes CASSYSGHLYNEQFF. The V and J genes are TRBV28 and TRBJ2-1, with a possible D match to TRBD1 (5 bases). The V end was cut by 4 bases, the J end by 3 bases, with 13 bases between. Germline V gene sequence: CDR1 MDHEN, CDR2 SYDVKM. The CDR3 is made up of 15 amino acids.

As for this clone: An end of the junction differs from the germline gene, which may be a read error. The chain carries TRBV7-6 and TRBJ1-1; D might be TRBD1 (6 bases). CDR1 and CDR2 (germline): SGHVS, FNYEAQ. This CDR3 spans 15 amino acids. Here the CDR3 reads CASSVATGFLGEAFF. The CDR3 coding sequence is TGTGCCAGCAGCGTAGCGACAGGCTTCCTTGGTGAAGCTTTCTTT. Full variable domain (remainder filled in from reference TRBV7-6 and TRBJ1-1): GAGVSQSPRYKVTKRGQDVALRCDPISGHVSLYWYRQALGQGPEFLTYFNYEAQQDKSGLPNDRFSAERPEGSISTLTIQRTEQRDSAMYRCASSVATGFLGEAFFGQGTRLTVV.